This T cell receptor beta chain was sequenced during a study of T cell responses to AZD1222 COVID-19 vaccine. Study-wide results and limits: Spike-specific TCR breadth and depth both grew after two AZD1222 doses. Of spike-specific TCRs, nearly half reportedly target regions left unmutated in variants. CD4 TCRs linked to vaccination spanned spike, dominating at 160-218 and 743-854. Repertoire sampling occurred only after the peak T cell response.

A remark on this clone: Its antigen is unknown.

V was shortened by 5 bases and J by 2 bases, with 9 bases between the two germline ends. CDR1 MGHRA and CDR2 YSYEKL come from the germline V gene. The CDR3 runs to 13 residues. Libraries were prepared by immunoSEQ multiplex PCR; TCRdb keeps only in-frame clonotypes and omits some of them. The table shows roughly 110,000 clones, with about 80% occurring only once. Sequencing was performed on peripheral blood, taken on day 0 of AZD1222 vaccination. The sequence was collected from an adult in good health. The chain links TRBV4-1 to TRBJ2-5; no clear D. CDR3 residues: CASSAQIQETQYF. The CDR3 DNA sequence: TGCGCCAGCAGCGCACAGATACAAGAGACCCAGTACTTC.